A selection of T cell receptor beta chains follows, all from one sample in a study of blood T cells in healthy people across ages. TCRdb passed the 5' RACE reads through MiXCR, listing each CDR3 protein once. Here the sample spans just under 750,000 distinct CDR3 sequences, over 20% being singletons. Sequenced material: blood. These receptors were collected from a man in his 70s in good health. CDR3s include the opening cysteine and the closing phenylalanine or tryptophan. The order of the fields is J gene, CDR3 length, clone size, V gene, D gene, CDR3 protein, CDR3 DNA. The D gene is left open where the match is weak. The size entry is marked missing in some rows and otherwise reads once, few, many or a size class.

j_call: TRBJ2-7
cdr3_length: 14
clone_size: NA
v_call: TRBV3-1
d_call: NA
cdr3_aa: CASSQTSAGREQYF
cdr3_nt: TGTGCCAGCAGCCAAACATCCGCAGGGCGGGAGCAGTACTTC

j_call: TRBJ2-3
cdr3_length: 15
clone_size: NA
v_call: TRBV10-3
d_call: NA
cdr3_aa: CAISEWGSLTDTQYF
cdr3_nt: TGTGCCATCAGTGAGTGGGGTAGCCTGACAGATACGCAGTATTTT

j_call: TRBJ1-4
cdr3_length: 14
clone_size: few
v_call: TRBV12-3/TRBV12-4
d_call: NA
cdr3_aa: CASSLLRVREKLFF
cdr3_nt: TGTGCCAGCAGTTTACTCAGGGTACGGGAAAAACTGTTTTTT

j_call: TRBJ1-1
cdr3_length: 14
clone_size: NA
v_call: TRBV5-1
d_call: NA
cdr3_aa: CASSPQVMNTEAFF
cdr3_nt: TGCGCCAGCAGCCCGCAGGTCATGAACACTGAAGCTTTCTTT

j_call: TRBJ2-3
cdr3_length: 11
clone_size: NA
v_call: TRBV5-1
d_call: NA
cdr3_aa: CASGTTDTQYF
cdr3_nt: TGCGCCAGCGGGACCACAGATACGCAGTATTTT

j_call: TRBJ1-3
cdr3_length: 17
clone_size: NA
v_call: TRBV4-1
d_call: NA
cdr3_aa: CASSQENQGGGRGTIYF
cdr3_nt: TGCGCCAGCAGCCAAGAAAACCAAGGTGGGGGGCGCGGGACCATATATTTT

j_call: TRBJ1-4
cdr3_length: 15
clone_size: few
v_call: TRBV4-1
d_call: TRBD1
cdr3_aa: CASSQGGGEKEKLFF
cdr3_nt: TGCGCCAGCAGCCAAGGAGGGGGCGAAAAGGAAAAACTGTTTTTT

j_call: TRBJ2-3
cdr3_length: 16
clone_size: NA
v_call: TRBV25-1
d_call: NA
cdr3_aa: CASSEWGKSLTDTQYF
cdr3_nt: TGTGCCAGCAGTGAATGGGGGAAATCCCTCACAGATACGCAGTATTTT

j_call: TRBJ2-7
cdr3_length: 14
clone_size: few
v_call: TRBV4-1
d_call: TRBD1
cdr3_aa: CASSHQGQGNEQYF
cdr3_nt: TGCGCCAGCAGCCACCAAGGACAGGGCAACGAGCAGTACTTC

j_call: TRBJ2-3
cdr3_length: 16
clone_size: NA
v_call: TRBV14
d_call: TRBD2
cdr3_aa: CASSQGRGTSTDTQYF
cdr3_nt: TGTGCCAGCAGCCAAGGGCGGGGGACTAGCACAGATACGCAGTATTTT

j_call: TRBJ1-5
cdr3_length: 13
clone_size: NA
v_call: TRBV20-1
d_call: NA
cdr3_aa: CSASQVSNQPQHF
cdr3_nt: TGCAGTGCTAGTCAAGTAAGCAATCAGCCCCAGCATTTT

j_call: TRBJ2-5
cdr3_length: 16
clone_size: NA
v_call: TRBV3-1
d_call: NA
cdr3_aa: CAPSGGCGVEQETQYF
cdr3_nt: TGTGCCCCCAGTGGGGGTTGTGGGGTAGAACAAGAGACCCAGTACTTC

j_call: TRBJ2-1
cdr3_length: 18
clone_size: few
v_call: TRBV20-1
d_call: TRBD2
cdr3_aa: CSAIKGLAGGPTYNEQFF
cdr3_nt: TGCAGTGCTATCAAGGGACTAGCGGGGGGCCCAACCTACAATGAGCAGTTCTTC

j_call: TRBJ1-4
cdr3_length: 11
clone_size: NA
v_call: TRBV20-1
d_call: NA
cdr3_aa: CSTPVNEKLFF
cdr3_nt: TGCAGTACCCCGGTTAATGAAAAACTGTTTTTT

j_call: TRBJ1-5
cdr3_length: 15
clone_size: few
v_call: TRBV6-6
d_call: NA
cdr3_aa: CASSSFQGTNQPQHF
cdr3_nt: TGTGCCAGCAGTTCCTTCCAGGGGACGAATCAGCCCCAGCATTTT

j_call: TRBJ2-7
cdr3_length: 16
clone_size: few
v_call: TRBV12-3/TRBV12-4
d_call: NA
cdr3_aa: CASSLGPQDLSYEQYF
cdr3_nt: TGTGCCAGCAGTTTAGGTCCACAGGATCTCTCCTACGAGCAGTACTTC

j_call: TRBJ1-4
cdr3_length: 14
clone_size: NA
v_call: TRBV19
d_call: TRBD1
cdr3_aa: CASKDSGTAEKLFF
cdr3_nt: TGTGCCAGTAAGGATTCTGGGACAGCAGAAAAACTGTTTTTT

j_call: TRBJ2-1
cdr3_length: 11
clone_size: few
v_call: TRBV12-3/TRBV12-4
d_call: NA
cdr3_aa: CASSFGGVQFF
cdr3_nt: TGTGCCAGCAGTTTTGGGGGAGTGCAGTTCTTC

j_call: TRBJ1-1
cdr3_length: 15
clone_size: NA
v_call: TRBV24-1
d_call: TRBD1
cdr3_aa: CATSEAGTANTEAFF
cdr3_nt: TGCGCCACCAGTGAAGCCGGGACAGCGAACACTGAAGCTTTCTTT

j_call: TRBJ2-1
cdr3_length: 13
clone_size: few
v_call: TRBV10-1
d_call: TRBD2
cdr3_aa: CASSAVLAGEQFF
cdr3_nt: TGCGCCAGCAGTGCCGTCCTAGCGGGTGAGCAGTTCTTC

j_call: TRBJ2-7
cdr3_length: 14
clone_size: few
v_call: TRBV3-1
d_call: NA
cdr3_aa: CASSQGLVNYEQYF
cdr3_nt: TGTGCCAGCAGCCAAGGACTCGTAAACTACGAGCAGTACTTC

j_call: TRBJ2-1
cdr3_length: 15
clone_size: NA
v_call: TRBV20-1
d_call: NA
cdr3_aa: CSAGVAESSYNEQFF
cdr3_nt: TGCAGTGCTGGGGTAGCGGAGAGCTCCTACAATGAGCAGTTCTTC

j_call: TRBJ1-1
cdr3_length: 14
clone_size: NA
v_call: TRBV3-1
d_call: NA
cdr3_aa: CASSQEEGIGEAFF
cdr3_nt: TGTGCCAGCAGCCAAGAGGAGGGTATCGGTGAAGCTTTCTTT

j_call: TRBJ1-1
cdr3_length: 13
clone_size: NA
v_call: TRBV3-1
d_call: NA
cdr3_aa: CASSQLRGIEAFF
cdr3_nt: TGTGCCAGCAGCCAGTTGAGGGGGATTGAAGCTTTCTTT

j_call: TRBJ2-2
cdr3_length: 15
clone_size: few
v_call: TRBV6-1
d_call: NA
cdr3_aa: CASSARGVGTGELFF
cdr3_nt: TGTGCCAGCAGTGCTAGAGGGGTAGGCACCGGGGAGCTGTTTTTT

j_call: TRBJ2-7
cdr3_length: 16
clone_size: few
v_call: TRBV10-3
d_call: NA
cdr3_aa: CAISDPGRLAPYEQYF
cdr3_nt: TGTGCCATCAGTGATCCCGGGAGATTAGCACCTTACGAGCAGTACTTC

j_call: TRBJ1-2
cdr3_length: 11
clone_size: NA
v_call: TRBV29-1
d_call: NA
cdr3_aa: CSVHSGYGYTF
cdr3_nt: TGCAGCGTCCATTCGGGATATGGCTACACCTTC

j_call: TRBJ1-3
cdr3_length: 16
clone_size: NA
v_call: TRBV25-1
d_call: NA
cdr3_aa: CASSEYLYVSGNTIYF
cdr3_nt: TGTGCCAGCAGTGAATATCTTTACGTCTCTGGAAACACCATATATTTT

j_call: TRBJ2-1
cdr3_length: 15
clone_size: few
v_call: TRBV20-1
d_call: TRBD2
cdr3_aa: CSARTGLAELDEQFF
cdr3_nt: TGCAGTGCTAGGACGGGACTAGCGGAGTTGGATGAGCAGTTCTTC

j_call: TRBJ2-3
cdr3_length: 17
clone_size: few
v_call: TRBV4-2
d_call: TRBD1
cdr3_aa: CASSQDFGQGGTDTQYF
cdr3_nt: TGTGCCAGCAGCCAAGATTTCGGCCAGGGGGGCACAGATACGCAGTATTTT

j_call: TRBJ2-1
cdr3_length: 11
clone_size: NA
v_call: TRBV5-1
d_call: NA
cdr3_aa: CASSRLNEQFF
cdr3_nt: TGCGCCAGCAGCCGGCTCAATGAGCAGTTCTTC

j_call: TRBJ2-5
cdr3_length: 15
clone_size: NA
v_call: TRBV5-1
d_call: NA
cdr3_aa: CASSNGALGGETQYF
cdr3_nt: TGCGCCAGCAGCAATGGTGCGTTGGGGGGAGAGACCCAGTACTTC

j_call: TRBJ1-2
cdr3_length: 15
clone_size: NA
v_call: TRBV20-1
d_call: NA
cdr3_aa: CSARKGRDPLGGYTF
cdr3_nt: TGCAGTGCTAGAAAGGGGCGAGATCCTTTAGGCGGCTACACCTTC

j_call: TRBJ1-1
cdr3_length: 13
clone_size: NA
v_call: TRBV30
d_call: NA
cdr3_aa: CAWAGQLNTEAFF
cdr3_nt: TGTGCCTGGGCGGGACAACTGAACACTGAAGCTTTCTTT

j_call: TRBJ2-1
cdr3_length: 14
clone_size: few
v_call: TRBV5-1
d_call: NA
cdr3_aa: CASSLTVQMNEQFF
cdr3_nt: TGCGCCAGCAGCTTGACAGTCCAAATGAATGAGCAGTTCTTC

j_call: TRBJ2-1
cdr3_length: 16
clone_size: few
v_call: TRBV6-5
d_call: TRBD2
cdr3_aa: CASTRSGLAGSNEQFF
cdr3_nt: TGTGCCAGCACCCGGTCCGGACTAGCGGGGTCAAATGAGCAGTTCTTC

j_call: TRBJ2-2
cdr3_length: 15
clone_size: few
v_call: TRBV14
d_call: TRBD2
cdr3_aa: CASSQVLAGTGELFF
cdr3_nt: TGTGCCAGCAGCCAAGTCCTAGCGGGAACCGGGGAGCTGTTTTTT

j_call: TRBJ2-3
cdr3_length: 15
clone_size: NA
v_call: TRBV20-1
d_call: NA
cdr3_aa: CSAVSMPSGTDTQYF
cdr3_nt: TGCAGTGCTGTCTCGATGCCTAGCGGCACAGATACGCAGTATTTT

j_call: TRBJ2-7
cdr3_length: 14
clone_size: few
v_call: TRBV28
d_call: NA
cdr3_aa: CASRGGGQSYEQYF
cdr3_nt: TGTGCCAGCAGGGGGGGAGGACAGTCCTACGAGCAGTACTTC

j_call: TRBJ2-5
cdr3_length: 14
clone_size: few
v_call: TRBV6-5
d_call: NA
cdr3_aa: CASSYPNQQETQYF
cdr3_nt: TGTGCCAGCAGTTACCCGAATCAACAAGAGACCCAGTACTTC

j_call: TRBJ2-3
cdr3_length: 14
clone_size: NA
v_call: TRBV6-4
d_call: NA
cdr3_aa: CASSHGAFTDTQYF
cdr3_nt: TGTGCCAGCAGTCACGGCGCGTTCACAGATACGCAGTATTTT

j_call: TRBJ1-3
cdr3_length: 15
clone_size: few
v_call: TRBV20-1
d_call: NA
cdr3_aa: CSAPFPTGSLNTIYF
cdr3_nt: TGCAGTGCCCCATTCCCTACAGGGAGCCTAAACACCATATATTTT

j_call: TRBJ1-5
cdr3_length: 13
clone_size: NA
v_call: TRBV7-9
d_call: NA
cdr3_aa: CASSSDYAQPQHF
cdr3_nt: TGTGCCAGCAGCTCTGACTACGCTCAGCCCCAGCATTTT

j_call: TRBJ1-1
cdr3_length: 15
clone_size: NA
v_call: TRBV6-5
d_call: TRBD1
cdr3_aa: CASSDRDRGRTEAFF
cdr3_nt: TGTGCCAGCAGCGACCGGGACAGGGGGAGGACTGAAGCTTTCTTT

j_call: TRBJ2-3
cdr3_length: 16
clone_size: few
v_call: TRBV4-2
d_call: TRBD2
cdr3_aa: CASSQVTSGGTDTQYF
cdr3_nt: TGTGCCAGCAGCCAAGTAACTAGCGGGGGTACAGATACGCAGTATTTT

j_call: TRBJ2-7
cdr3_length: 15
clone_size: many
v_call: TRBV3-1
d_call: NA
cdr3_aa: CASSLYSQYSYEQYF
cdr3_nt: TGTGCCAGCAGTCTGTATAGCCAGTATAGCTACGAGCAGTACTTC